The 8 T cell receptor beta chains below come from one sample, sequenced in a study of regulatory T cells in long-lasting Graves disease. Investigators prepared the TCR beta libraries by applying iRepertoire HTBI primers and Arm-PCR of CDR3 regions. A single record per CDR3 protein comes from TCRdb applying MiXCR to the multiplex PCR reads. The sample lists around 330,000 distinct CDR3 sequences; more than 15% were seen once. Time point specified: newly diagnosed GD, antithyroid drugs for less than 3 months. Following extraction of RNA from PBMCs, that RNA was used to make the TCR library. The specimen was peripheral blood mononuclear cells (PBMCs), collected at new diagnosis, from a patient treated with antithyroid drugs. These receptors were taken from a female donor with Graves disease.

The chain links TRBV5-1 to TRBJ2-7; possibly TRBD1 or TRBD2 for D (7 bases each). In germline, CDR1 is SGHRS, CDR2 YFSETQ. The CDR3 is 14 amino acids. V lost 3 bases and J lost 4, with 14 bases in between. The CDR3 sequence is CASSSQGGIYEQYF. The DNA of the CDR3 is TGCGCCAGCAGCTCGCAGGGGGGGATTTACGAGCAGTACTTC.

The sample holds many counts of this clonotype. The CDR3, as DNA: TGTGCCAGCAGCCTTCGGATGACAGGTCCAGATACGCAGTATTTT. Translating it yields CASSLRMTGPDTQYF. The chain combines TRBV5-6 with TRBJ2-3, with a weak D call TRBD1 (6 bases). V was cut by 4 bases and J by 4 bases, with 16 bases left in between. This CDR3 is 15 amino acids long. Germline CDR1 is SGHDT and CDR2 is YYEEEE.

This clonotype was counted ten times or more. The rearrangement links TRBV12-3 or TRBV12-4 to TRBJ1-3, with D uncertain. The CDR3 extends over 15 amino acids. V was shortened by 6 bases and J by 1 base, with 13 bases between the two germline ends. The CDR3 spells CASSFVLLSGNTIYF. In DNA form, the CDR3 reads TGTGCCAGCAGCTTTGTCCTATTGTCTGGAAACACCATATATTTT.

The chain recombines TRBV13 with TRBJ2-7; a weak D match, TRBD2 (6 bases). The CDR3 has 15 residues. The germline V and J ends were trimmed by 0 bases and 5 bases, with 14 bases remaining between them. Germline CDR1 is PRHDT and CDR2 is FYEKMQ (reference sequence). For the CDR3, the DNA is TGTGCCAGCAGCTTAGGCGGGAGCTTAGTCCACGAGCAGTACTTC. Its translation is CASSLGGSLVHEQYF.

This clonotype has at least ten counts. This sequence joins TRBV4-1 and TRBJ2-5; a weak D match, TRBD2 (7 bases). The germline V and J ends were trimmed by 5 bases and 5 bases, with 18 bases remaining between them. The CDR3 is 15 residues long. Germline V gene sequence: CDR1 MGHRA, CDR2 YSYEKL. CDR3 in DNA: TGCGCCAGCAGCTCCCTGGGGGGGCCGAGGGAGACCCAGTACTTC. Residues: CASSSLGGPRETQYF.

This clonotype was found many times. V is TRBV12-3 or TRBV12-4 and J is TRBJ2-5; perhaps TRBD2 as D (6 bases). V lost 7 bases, J lost 1 base, and 10 bases lay in between. This CDR3 has 13 residues. CDR3: CASKRTTQETQYF. The CDR3, as DNA: TGTGCCAGCAAGAGGACTACCCAAGAGACCCAGTACTTC.

This clonotype showed up just a few times. Compared with germline, one end of the junction differs, possibly owing to a read error. The V gene is TRBV27, the J gene TRBJ2-5, with D perhaps TRBD1 (5 bases). Per the germline V gene, CDR1 is MNHEY and CDR2 is SMNVEV (reference sequence). The CDR3 totals 12 residues. CDR3 nucleotide sequence: TGTGCCCGCAGTTTAGGGGTTGGGACCCAGTACTTC. Translation gives CARSLGVGTQYF.

This clonotype has just a few counts. J is TRBJ1-3 and V is TRBV5-5; maybe TRBD1 (5 bases). Trimming cost V 0 bases and J 0 bases, with 16 bases left between them. Germline CDR1 SGHKS, CDR2 YYEKEE (reference sequence). This CDR3 contains 18 residues. The CDR3 region has the DNA TGTGCCAGCAGCTTGGCAGCCGAACGGGACCTCTCTGGAAACACCATATATTTT. Its protein is CASSLAAERDLSGNTIYF.